Listed below are T cell receptor beta chains from one sample, sequenced in a study of T-cell memory formation after mild COVID-19. Each CDR3 protein is one row after TCRdb ran MiXCR on the 5' RACE reads. Among hundreds of thousands of distinct CDR3 sequences listed, about an eighth were seen once. Sequencing was done on a sample of PBMCs or a T cell subset sorted from them (not recorded which). The receptor set was obtained from a man between 18 and 29 years old who had mild COVID-19 (a few samples of this study predate the infection). Cell type and time point are not known. The CDR3 runs from the conserved cysteine through the conserved F or W. The D gene is left open where the match is weak. Clone sizes are given selectively: once, few, many, or a class where the clone is expanded.

V gene: TRBV9; D gene: TRBD2; clone size: few; J gene: TRBJ2-2; CDR3 protein: CASSLGTSGVNTGELFF; CDR3 DNA: TGTGCCAGCAGCCTGGGGACTAGCGGGGTAAACACCGGGGAGCTGTTTTTT
V gene: TRBV7-6; D gene: NA; clone size: NA; J gene: TRBJ2-1; CDR3 protein: CASSLSTGINEQFF; CDR3 DNA: TGTGCCAGCAGCTTAAGTACAGGGATTAATGAGCAGTTCTTC
V gene: TRBV4-2; D gene: TRBD2; clone size: few; J gene: TRBJ2-5; CDR3 protein: CASSQDPPGTSGGPQETQYF; CDR3 DNA: TGTGCCAGCAGCCAAGATCCCCCCGGGACTAGCGGGGGGCCGCAAGAGACCCAGTACTTC
V gene: TRBV4-3; D gene: TRBD1; clone size: NA; J gene: TRBJ1-6; CDR3 protein: CASKGRTGENSPLHF; CDR3 DNA: TGCGCCAGCAAGGGGAGGACAGGGGAGAATTCACCCCTCCACTTT
V gene: TRBV7-9; D gene: NA; clone size: few; J gene: TRBJ2-1; CDR3 protein: CASSPPQGGNEQFF; CDR3 DNA: TGTGCCAGCAGCCCCCCCCAGGGAGGCAATGAGCAGTTCTTC
V gene: TRBV20-1; D gene: TRBD1; clone size: NA; J gene: TRBJ2-1; CDR3 protein: CSARPGQAYNEQFF; CDR3 DNA: TGCAGTGCTAGGCCGGGACAGGCCTACAATGAGCAGTTCTTC
V gene: TRBV28; D gene: NA; clone size: NA; J gene: TRBJ2-3; CDR3 protein: CASSFLGTISTDTQYF; CDR3 DNA: TGTGCCAGCAGTTTTCTTGGCACAATTAGCACAGATACGCAGTATTTT
V gene: TRBV7-9; D gene: TRBD1; clone size: many; J gene: TRBJ2-1; CDR3 protein: CASSPTGYNEQFF; CDR3 DNA: TGTGCCAGCAGCCCGACAGGGTACAATGAGCAGTTCTTC
V gene: TRBV3-1; D gene: NA; clone size: few; J gene: TRBJ2-4; CDR3 protein: CASSQEELIAKNIQYF; CDR3 DNA: TGTGCCAGCAGCCAAGAAGAGTTAATAGCCAAAAACATTCAGTACTTC
V gene: TRBV12-3/TRBV12-4; D gene: NA; clone size: many; J gene: TRBJ2-5; CDR3 protein: CASSNWGGWQETQYF; CDR3 DNA: TGTGCCAGCAGCAACTGGGGTGGTTGGCAAGAGACCCAGTACTTC
V gene: TRBV24-1; D gene: NA; clone size: few; J gene: TRBJ1-6; CDR3 protein: CATSAAGTGSPLHF; CDR3 DNA: TGTGCCACCAGTGCGGCAGGGACGGGTTCACCCCTCCACTTT
V gene: TRBV19; D gene: TRBD1; clone size: few; J gene: TRBJ2-1; CDR3 protein: CASSIQQGDVVYNEQFF; CDR3 DNA: TGTGCCAGTAGTATACAACAGGGGGACGTCGTATACAATGAGCAGTTCTTC
V gene: TRBV7-9; D gene: TRBD2; clone size: many; J gene: TRBJ2-7; CDR3 protein: CASSRTSGGADEQYF; CDR3 DNA: TGTGCCAGCAGCAGAACTAGCGGGGGGGCTGACGAGCAGTACTTC
V gene: TRBV10-2; D gene: TRBD2; clone size: NA; J gene: TRBJ2-5; CDR3 protein: CASSGGGQETQYF; CDR3 DNA: TGCGCCAGCAGTGGGGGGGGCCAAGAGACCCAGTACTTC
V gene: TRBV3-1; D gene: TRBD1; clone size: NA; J gene: TRBJ1-1; CDR3 protein: CASSPHRGPEAFF; CDR3 DNA: TGTGCCAGCAGTCCCCACAGGGGGCCCGAAGCTTTCTTT
V gene: TRBV11-2; D gene: NA; clone size: NA; J gene: TRBJ2-7; CDR3 protein: CASSPTRGTYEQYF; CDR3 DNA: TGTGCCAGCAGCCCCACACGGGGGACCTACGAGCAGTACTTC
V gene: TRBV29-1; D gene: TRBD1; clone size: many; J gene: TRBJ2-7; CDR3 protein: CSVSGTGAYEQYF; CDR3 DNA: TGCAGCGTTTCCGGGACAGGGGCCTACGAGCAGTACTTC
V gene: TRBV29-1; D gene: TRBD2; clone size: many; J gene: TRBJ2-3; CDR3 protein: CSVLPAGGATDTQYF; CDR3 DNA: TGCAGCGTCCTTCCAGCGGGGGGCGCCACAGATACGCAGTATTTT
V gene: TRBV7-2; D gene: NA; clone size: NA; J gene: TRBJ1-1; CDR3 protein: CASSTRLVRDTEAFF; CDR3 DNA: TGTGCCAGCAGCACCCGACTCGTGCGAGACACTGAAGCTTTCTTT
V gene: TRBV7-6; D gene: TRBD2; clone size: NA; J gene: TRBJ2-7; CDR3 protein: CASSLGSSGGAVQVYEQYF; CDR3 DNA: TGTGCCAGCAGCTTAGGGTCTAGCGGGGGGGCCGTACAGGTCTACGAGCAGTACTTC
V gene: TRBV4-3; D gene: NA; clone size: NA; J gene: TRBJ2-6; CDR3 protein: CASSRTGSGANVLTF; CDR3 DNA: TGCGCCAGCAGTCGAACAGGGTCTGGGGCCAACGTCCTGACTTTC
V gene: TRBV11-2; D gene: NA; clone size: few; J gene: TRBJ2-7; CDR3 protein: CASSSRFRGLGPYEQYF; CDR3 DNA: TGTGCCAGCAGCTCTCGTTTCAGGGGACTGGGGCCCTACGAGCAGTACTTC
V gene: TRBV5-5; D gene: NA; clone size: few; J gene: TRBJ2-6; CDR3 protein: CASSHPGSGANVLTF; CDR3 DNA: TGTGCCAGCAGCCATCCTGGCTCTGGGGCCAACGTCCTGACTTTC
V gene: TRBV7-9; D gene: NA; clone size: few; J gene: TRBJ1-1; CDR3 protein: CASSFLVQGTEAFF; CDR3 DNA: TGTGCCAGCAGCTTCCTTGTCCAGGGCACTGAAGCTTTCTTT
V gene: TRBV5-1; D gene: NA; clone size: NA; J gene: TRBJ1-2; CDR3 protein: CASSLEAPNYGYTF; CDR3 DNA: TGCGCCAGCAGCTTGGAGGCGCCGAACTATGGCTACACCTTC
V gene: TRBV6-5; D gene: NA; clone size: few; J gene: TRBJ1-2; CDR3 protein: CASSYGVGYGYTF; CDR3 DNA: TGTGCCAGCAGTTACGGGGTTGGCTATGGCTACACCTTC
V gene: TRBV7-2; D gene: NA; clone size: few; J gene: TRBJ2-5; CDR3 protein: CASSLTGGRAPGTQYF; CDR3 DNA: TGTGCCAGCAGCTTGACAGGCGGGCGGGCCCCCGGGACCCAGTACTTC
V gene: TRBV27; D gene: NA; clone size: few; J gene: TRBJ2-2; CDR3 protein: CASRTHTGELFF; CDR3 DNA: TGTGCCAGCAGAACACACACCGGGGAGCTGTTTTTT
V gene: TRBV18; D gene: NA; clone size: NA; J gene: TRBJ1-2; CDR3 protein: CASSANANYGYTF; CDR3 DNA: TGTGCCAGCTCAGCCAATGCTAACTATGGCTACACCTTC
V gene: TRBV7-9; D gene: NA; clone size: NA; J gene: TRBJ1-5; CDR3 protein: CASSLGTQPQHF; CDR3 DNA: TGTGCCAGCAGCTTAGGTACTCAGCCCCAGCATTTT
V gene: TRBV5-5; D gene: NA; clone size: few; J gene: TRBJ2-3; CDR3 protein: CASSLDRIEYF; CDR3 DNA: TGTGCCAGCAGCTTGGACCGGATAGAGTATTTT
V gene: TRBV10-3; D gene: NA; clone size: NA; J gene: TRBJ1-6; CDR3 protein: CAISDQGANSPFHF; CDR3 DNA: TGTGCCATCAGTGATCAGGGTGCGAATTCACCCTTCCACTTT
V gene: TRBV15; D gene: TRBD2; clone size: NA; J gene: TRBJ2-1; CDR3 protein: CATSRSLLADSYNEQFF; CDR3 DNA: TGTGCCACCAGCAGATCCCTACTAGCGGACTCCTACAATGAGCAGTTCTTC
V gene: TRBV6-2/TRBV6-3; D gene: NA; clone size: NA; J gene: TRBJ2-5; CDR3 protein: CASSYRLNQETQYF; CDR3 DNA: TGTGCCAGCAGTTACCGCCTCAACCAAGAGACCCAGTACTTC
V gene: TRBV3-1; D gene: TRBD2; clone size: NA; J gene: TRBJ2-3; CDR3 protein: CASSPIAGEITDTQYF; CDR3 DNA: TGTGCCAGCAGCCCCATAGCGGGGGAGATCACAGATACGCAGTATTTT
V gene: TRBV6-5; D gene: NA; clone size: many; J gene: TRBJ2-2; CDR3 protein: CASSYQAPLRTGELFF; CDR3 DNA: TGTGCCAGCAGTTACCAGGCGCCGCTACGGACCGGGGAGCTGTTTTTT
V gene: TRBV7-2; D gene: NA; clone size: NA; J gene: TRBJ2-7; CDR3 protein: CASSLRGGAGGEQYF; CDR3 DNA: TGTGCCAGCAGCTTAAGGGGGGGGGCCGGAGGCGAGCAGTACTTC
V gene: TRBV27; D gene: TRBD1; clone size: NA; J gene: TRBJ1-6; CDR3 protein: CASSSTGPGSPLHF; CDR3 DNA: TGTGCCAGCAGCTCGACAGGGCCAGGATCACCCCTCCACTTT
V gene: TRBV6-5; D gene: NA; clone size: NA; J gene: TRBJ2-7; CDR3 protein: CASAPGQPYEQYF; CDR3 DNA: TGTGCCAGTGCGCCGGGACAACCCTACGAGCAGTACTTC
V gene: TRBV2; D gene: NA; clone size: few; J gene: TRBJ2-5; CDR3 protein: CASQGLETQYF; CDR3 DNA: TGTGCCAGCCAGGGGTTGGAGACCCAGTACTTC
V gene: TRBV4-1; D gene: TRBD1; clone size: few; J gene: TRBJ2-2; CDR3 protein: CASSQVFGQGTGELFF; CDR3 DNA: TGCGCCAGCAGCCAAGTTTTTGGACAGGGGACCGGGGAGCTGTTTTTT
V gene: TRBV6-2/TRBV6-3; D gene: NA; clone size: few; J gene: TRBJ1-1; CDR3 protein: CASRQEGFTEAFF; CDR3 DNA: TGTGCCAGCCGCCAGGAGGGGTTCACTGAAGCTTTCTTT
V gene: TRBV6-1; D gene: TRBD2; clone size: few; J gene: TRBJ2-7; CDR3 protein: CASTLASGGLYEQYF; CDR3 DNA: TGTGCCAGCACTCTTGCTAGCGGGGGACTCTACGAGCAGTACTTC
V gene: TRBV9; D gene: NA; clone size: many; J gene: TRBJ2-3; CDR3 protein: CASSVEWSTQYF; CDR3 DNA: TGTGCCAGCAGCGTAGAATGGAGTACGCAGTATTTT
V gene: TRBV15; D gene: TRBD1; clone size: NA; J gene: TRBJ1-3; CDR3 protein: CASSTDRVTGNTIYF; CDR3 DNA: TGTGCCTCCTCCACCGACAGGGTAACTGGAAACACCATATATTTT
V gene: TRBV2; D gene: TRBD1; clone size: few; J gene: TRBJ1-5; CDR3 protein: CASSEGQINQPQHF; CDR3 DNA: TGTGCCAGCAGTGAGGGACAGATCAATCAGCCCCAGCATTTT
V gene: TRBV29-1; D gene: TRBD2; clone size: few; J gene: TRBJ2-1; CDR3 protein: CSGNPGTSGYNEQFF; CDR3 DNA: TGCAGCGGCAACCCCGGGACTAGCGGATACAATGAGCAGTTCTTC
V gene: TRBV10-3; D gene: NA; clone size: NA; J gene: TRBJ2-6; CDR3 protein: CAISPRRGDGANVLTF; CDR3 DNA: TGTGCCATCAGCCCTCGCAGGGGTGATGGGGCCAACGTCCTGACTTTC
V gene: TRBV12-3/TRBV12-4; D gene: TRBD1; clone size: many; J gene: TRBJ2-7; CDR3 protein: CASSFGTGGGRQYF; CDR3 DNA: TGTGCCAGCAGTTTTGGGACAGGGGGCGGTCGGCAGTACTTC
V gene: TRBV4-1; D gene: TRBD2; clone size: NA; J gene: TRBJ2-1; CDR3 protein: CASSQAWSRGGVDEQFF; CDR3 DNA: TGCGCCAGCAGCCAAGCTTGGTCGCGGGGGGGCGTCGATGAGCAGTTCTTC